This TCR beta chain appears in the sequencing data of a study of blood T cell repertoires in COVID-19. Turning to the study itself: In each case, the material was cDNA or gDNA derived from T cells, B-cell-depleted T cells, or PBMCs.

The study recruited people aged 18 to 89 years across approximately 23 US areas. Profiled with immunoSEQ multiplex PCR; TCRdb holds only in-frame clones, not every one. The table lists approximately 440,000 clones, roughly 88% of them singletons, with 0.6% in the top ten. This CDR3 has 15 residues. CDR1 and CDR2 (germline): SGHRS, YFSETQ. Trimming pared 1 base from V and 2 bases from J, leaving 9 bases between. What was sequenced was PBMCs or T cells enriched from blood (not recorded which). The V call is TRBV5-1, the J call TRBJ2-2, with D possibly matching TRBD2 (6 bases). The sequence was collected from a man aged 18 to 29 who had recovered from COVID-19. CDR3 in amino acids: CASSLWGENTGELFF. CDR3 coding DNA: TGCGCCAGCAGCTTGTGGGGGGAAAACACCGGGGAGCTGTTTTTT.